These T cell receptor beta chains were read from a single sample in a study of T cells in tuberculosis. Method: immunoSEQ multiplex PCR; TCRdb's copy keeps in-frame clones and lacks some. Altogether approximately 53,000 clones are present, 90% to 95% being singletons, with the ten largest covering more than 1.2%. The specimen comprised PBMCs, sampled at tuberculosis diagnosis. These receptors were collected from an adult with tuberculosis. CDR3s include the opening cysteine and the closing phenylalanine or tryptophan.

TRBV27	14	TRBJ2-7	CASSSSSGSWEQYF
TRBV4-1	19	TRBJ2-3	CASSQEPNTGGSRTDTQYF
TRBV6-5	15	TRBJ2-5	CASSMTRAMGETQYF
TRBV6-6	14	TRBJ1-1	CASRLPGENTEAFF
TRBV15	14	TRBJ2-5	CATRLQGGRETQYF
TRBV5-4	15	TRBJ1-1	CASSSGQLLNTEAFF
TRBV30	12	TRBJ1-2	CAWSGTAYGYTF
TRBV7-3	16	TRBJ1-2	CASSPGTGISNYGYTF
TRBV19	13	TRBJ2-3	CASSLRGSDTQYF
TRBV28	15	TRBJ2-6	CASGEVNSGANVLTF
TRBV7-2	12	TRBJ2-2	CASNGQPGELFF
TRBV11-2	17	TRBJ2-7	CASSHALPRQGAYEQYF
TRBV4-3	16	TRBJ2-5	CASSPRVAGYGETQYF
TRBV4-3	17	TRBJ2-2	CASSQSPGLRGTGELFF
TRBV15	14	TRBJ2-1	CATSRGDSFGEQFF
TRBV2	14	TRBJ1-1	CASSEGYAGTEAFF
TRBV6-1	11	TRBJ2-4	CASTSVNIQYF
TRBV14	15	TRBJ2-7	CASRPDRVVGYEQYF
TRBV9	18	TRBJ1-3	CASSALLTGPLSGNTIYF
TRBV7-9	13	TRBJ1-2	CASRKTDAYGYTF
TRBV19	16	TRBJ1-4	CASSIGGHSTNEKLFF
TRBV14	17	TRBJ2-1	CASSRSQTSGIENEQFF
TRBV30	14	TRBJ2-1	CAWSVLAGYNEQFF
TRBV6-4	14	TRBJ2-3	CASSEVASTDTQYF
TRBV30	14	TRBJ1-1	CAWSHNRGNTEAFF
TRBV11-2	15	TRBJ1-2	CASSSEVRAIYGYTF
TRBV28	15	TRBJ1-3	CASRGAGIAGNTIYF
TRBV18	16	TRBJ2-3	CASSPLGAGMTDTQYF
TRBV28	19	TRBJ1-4	CASSLGPGRRTDPNEKLFF
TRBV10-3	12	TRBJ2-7	CAIKVAGHEQYF
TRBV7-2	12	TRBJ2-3	CASSLVTGQGYF
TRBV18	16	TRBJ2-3	CASSPGTTGGTDTQYF
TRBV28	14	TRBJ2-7	CASSFAGGAYEQYF
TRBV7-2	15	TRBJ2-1	CASRAGGSSYNEQFF
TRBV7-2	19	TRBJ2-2	CASSLVRGTSGRNTGELFF
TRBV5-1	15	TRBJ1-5	CASSLAGYSNQPQHF
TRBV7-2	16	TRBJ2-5	CASSLVRTSGRETQYF
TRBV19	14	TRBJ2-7	CASSMGGSFYEQYF
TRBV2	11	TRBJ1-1	CASRSGVWAFF
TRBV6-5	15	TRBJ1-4	CASSYAGTGQEKLFF
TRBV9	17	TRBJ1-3	CASSPTWGGGRGNTIYF
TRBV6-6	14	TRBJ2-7	CASSYRGSGNEQYF
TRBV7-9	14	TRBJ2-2	CASSLDRPTGELFF
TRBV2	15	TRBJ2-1	CASSKETGNYNEQFF
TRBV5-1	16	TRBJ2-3	CASSPGTTPRTDTQYF